Below are 22 T cell receptor beta chains sequenced from a single sample in a study of cytomegalovirus exposure and HLA in healthy donors. Use of 60 Vbeta and 13 Jbeta primers characterized the PCR. Clones were read by immunoSEQ multiplex PCR, and TCRdb kept only the in-frame ones, dropping some. Its table lists about 200,000 clones. The sequenced sample was PBMCs. Every receptor here comes from a man aged 25-40 years in good health and CMV-seronegative.

This chain joins TRBV6-5 and TRBJ2-7, with D possibly matching TRBD1 (6 bases). CDR3 length: 13 amino acids. Germline V gives CDR1 MNHEY, CDR2 SVGAGI. V was pared by 8 bases and J by 2 bases, with 13 bases between. CDR3 DNA sequence: TGTGCCAGCGGGAAGCAGGGGACCTACGAGCAGTACTTC. Its translation: CASGKQGTYEQYF.

The chain links TRBV27 to TRBJ1-2; weak D call: TRBD1 (6 bases). Germline V gene data show CDR1 as MNHEY and CDR2 as SMNVEV (reference sequence). The length of the CDR3 is 16 residues. The V and J ends lost 2 bases and 0 bases respectively, with 13 bases between them. The CDR3, as DNA: TGTGCCAGCAGTTTAGTCTCAGGGGCCCCTAACTATGGCTACACCTTC. Amino acid sequence: CASSLVSGAPNYGYTF.

The rearrangement links TRBV23-1 to TRBJ2-2; D perhaps matches TRBD2 (6 bases). TRBV23-1 is given ORF status, its function remaining uncertain. The CDR3 has 16 residues. Trimming stripped 5 bases from V and 5 bases from J, with 18 bases between. CDR3 region: CASSSEREVRTGELFF. In DNA form, the CDR3 reads TGCGCCAGCAGTTCCGAGAGGGAGGTACGGACCGGGGAGCTGTTTTTT.

V and J are TRBV13 and TRBJ2-1; 10 bases match TRBD2. The germline gives CDR1 PRHDT, CDR2 FYEKMQ (reference sequence). The CDR3 has 15 amino acids. The ends lost 0 bases at V and 9 bases at J; junction bases unmatched: 5. The CDR3 coding sequence is TGTGCCAGCAGCTTAGGAGCGGGGGGGCCAAGTGAGCAGTTCTTC. Amino acid sequence: CASSLGAGGPSEQFF.

V is TRBV7-3 and J is TRBJ2-5; D may be TRBD2 (5 bases). The V end lost 2 bases, the J end lost 4 bases, and 11 bases lay between the germline ends. Per germline, CDR1 SGHTA and CDR2 FQGTGA. The CDR3 runs 14 residues. The CDR3 DNA reads TGTGCCAGCAGCTTATTGCCAGAGGGAGAGACCCAGTACTTC. It translates to CASSLLPEGETQYF.

The V call is TRBV29-1, the J call TRBJ2-5, with a weak D call TRBD1 (5 bases). Germline V lookup: CDR1 SQVTM, CDR2 ANQGSEA. This CDR3 comprises 13 residues. V dropped 0 bases and J dropped 4 bases, with 9 bases sitting between them. CDR3 bases: TGCAGCGTTGAAGAAAATCAGGGAGAGACCCAGTACTTC. It is translated as CSVEENQGETQYF.

This chain connects TRBV30 to TRBJ2-5; TRBD2 aligns across 13 bases. In germline, CDR1 is GTSNPN, CDR2 SVGIG (reference sequence). The CDR3 loop spans 15 amino acids. With 5 bases clipped from V and 1 base from J, the junction kept 4 bases outside the gene matches. In DNA form, the CDR3 reads TGTGCCTGGGCGGGACTAGCGGGGAGCCAAGAGACCCAGTACTTC. Protein product: CAWAGLAGSQETQYF.

This sequence joins TRBV5-6 and TRBJ2-7; a possible D gene is TRBD2 (5 bases). This CDR3 contains 14 residues. Between the trimmed V and J ends, which lost 2 bases and 7 bases, there was a span of 16 bases. Germline V lookup: CDR1 SGHDT, CDR2 YYEEEE. The CDR3 loop is CASSLGVTPGEQYF. The CDR3 nucleotides read TGTGCCAGCAGCTTAGGCGTAACCCCGGGGGAGCAGTACTTC. Complete variable domain (other parts from reference TRBV5-6 and TRBJ2-7): DAGVTQSPTHLIKTRGQQVTLRCSPKSGHDTVSWYQQALGQGPQFIFQYYEEEERQRGNFPDRFSGHQFPNYSSELNVNALLLGDSALYLCASSLGVTPGEQYFGPGTRLTVT.

The chain is built from TRBV5-1 and TRBJ1-6; D is uncertain. The CDR3 is 15 amino acids. The germline V gene has CDR1 SGHRS and CDR2 YFSETQ. The V gene lost 0 bases and the J gene lost 8 bases, with 12 bases spanning the gap. The DNA of the CDR3 is TGCGCCAGCAGCTTGGGGGCAGGAATTGATTCACCCCTCCACTTT. Protein: CASSLGAGIDSPLHF.

The gene calls are TRBV6-1 and TRBJ2-3; D not certain. V shed 6 bases and J shed 2 bases, with 12 bases lying between them. Germline V gene sequence: CDR1 MNHNS, CDR2 SASEGT. This CDR3 is built from 14 residues. CDR3 residues: CASRIVENTDTQYF. The CDR3 nucleotides read TGTGCCAGCAGAATTGTGGAGAACACAGATACGCAGTATTTT.

V gene TRBV5-1 combines with J gene TRBJ2-2; 8 bases agree with TRBD1. This CDR3 has 14 residues. CDR1 and CDR2 (germline): SGHRS, YFSETQ. V shed 5 bases and J 7 bases; nucleotides not matched to a gene: 7. The CDR3: CASRGQGANGELFF. In nucleotides, the CDR3 is TGCGCCAGCAGAGGGCAGGGGGCAAACGGGGAGCTGTTTTTT.

The gene calls are TRBV7-8 and TRBJ1-5, with 10 nucleotides matching TRBD1. This CDR3 region has 21 residues. V lost 4 bases and J lost 0; bases outside the gene matches: 18. Germline V lookup: CDR1 SGHVS, CDR2 FQNEAQ. In nucleotides, the CDR3 is TGTGCCAGCAGCTCCCTTCCCCGGTGGGGACAGGGGACTTTTAGCAATCAGCCCCAGCATTTT. This codes for CASSSLPRWGQGTFSNQPQHF.

CDR3 loop: CASSAADWVAPKDEQYF. CDR3 sequence (DNA): TGTGCCAGCAGTGCCGCGGACTGGGTCGCACCCAAGGACGAGCAGTACTTC. The V and J genes are TRBV2 and TRBJ2-7, with a tentative D call TRBD2 (5 bases). The CDR3 loop spans 17 amino acids. V lost 4 bases, J lost 5 bases, and 24 bases lay in between. In germline, CDR1 is SNHLY, CDR2 FYNNEI.

V usage is TRBV11-3 and J usage is TRBJ1-1; unclear D gene. The CDR3 is made up of 13 amino acids. Trimming stripped 2 bases from V and 3 bases from J, with 7 bases between. In germline, CDR1 is SGHNT, CDR2 YENEEA. The CDR3 is CASSLLTDTEAFF. CDR3 bases: TGTGCCAGCAGCTTACTAACAGACACTGAAGCTTTCTTT. The complete variable domain, with remaining parts taken from reference TRBV11-3 and TRBJ1-1, reads EAGVVQSPRYKIIEKKQPVAFWCNPISGHNTLYWYLQNLGQGPELLIRYENEEAVDDSQLPKDRFSAERLKGVDSTLKIQPAELGDSAVYLCASSLLTDTEAFFGQGTRLTVV.

This rearrangement joins TRBV10-1 to TRBJ2-1; 7 bases are a match to TRBD2. Looked up from germline, CDR1 is WNHNN and CDR2 is SYGVQD (reference sequence). The CDR3 runs to 14 residues. With V trimmed by 6 bases and J by 5 bases, 7 bases remained unmatched. The CDR3 loop is CASSQSGAHNEQFF. The CDR3 nucleotides are TGCGCCAGCAGCCAAAGCGGGGCCCACAATGAGCAGTTCTTC.

The CDR3 reads CASAAGPSTEAFF. Here the CDR3 DNA reads TGTGCCAGCGCAGCGGGGCCAAGTACTGAAGCTTTCTTT. The chain is built from TRBV9 and TRBJ1-1, with a possible D match to TRBD1 (5 bases). This CDR3 spans 13 amino acids. V lost 7 bases and J 5 bases, leaving 15 bases between the germline ends. Germline values: CDR1 SGDLS, CDR2 YYNGEE. Variable domain in full (rest from reference TRBV9 and TRBJ1-1): DSGVTQTPKHLITATGQRVTLRCSPRSGDLSVYWYQQSLDQGLQFLIQYYNGEERAKGNILERFSAQQFPDLHSELNLSSLELGDSALYFCASAAGPSTEAFFGQGTRLTVV.

The chain links TRBV15 to TRBJ1-3; D perhaps matches TRBD1 (6 bases). Germline CDR1 and CDR2: LNHNV and YYDKDF (reference sequence). V shed 0 bases and J shed 4 bases, with 13 bases lying between them. The CDR3 consists of 16 residues. The CDR3 nucleotides are TGTGCCACCAGCAGAGATCACGGACAGTTGGGAAACACCATATATTTT. Its protein product is CATSRDHGQLGNTIYF.

This rearrangement joins TRBV5-6 to TRBJ2-7; 9 nucleotides line up with TRBD1. V was pared by 4 bases and J by 8 bases, with 13 bases of the junction left unmatched. CDR3 size: 15 residues. CDR1 SGHDT and CDR2 YYEEEE come from the germline V gene. The CDR3 spells CASSQRTGALGKQYF. The CDR3 DNA reads TGTGCCAGCAGCCAGAGGACAGGGGCCCTAGGAAAGCAGTACTTC.

The V call is TRBV7-2, the J call TRBJ2-5; 7 nucleotides align to TRBD2. After removal of 4 bases from V and 0 bases from J, the junction contained 8 bases not matched to a gene. Looked up from germline, CDR1 is SGHTA and CDR2 is FQGNSA. The CDR3 totals 16 residues. CDR3 in DNA: TGTGCCAGCAGCTCCATCCGGGGGGATTACCAAGAGACCCAGTACTTC. This translates into CASSSIRGDYQETQYF.

This chain uses TRBV11-2 with TRBJ1-2, with D possibly matching TRBD1 (6 bases). This CDR3 region has 13 residues. The V gene's germline CDR1 is SGHAT and CDR2 FQNNGV. V was pared by 5 bases and J by 7 bases, with 14 bases between. The CDR3 nucleotides read TGTGCCAGCAGCAAGCCACAGGGAACTGGCTACACCTTC. Its protein product is CASSKPQGTGYTF.

This sequence joins TRBV27 and TRBJ2-5; 10 nucleotides line up with TRBD1. Unmatched junction bases numbered 10, after V lost 1 base and J lost 11 bases. The germline CDR1 and CDR2 sequences are MNHEY and SMNVEV (reference sequence). The CDR3 totals 15 residues. Here the CDR3 reads CASSLLGTGDWGQYF. The CDR3 region has the DNA TGTGCCAGCAGTTTATTGGGGACAGGGGATTGGGGGCAGTACTTC.

The chain links TRBV7-2 to TRBJ2-5, with D unresolved. V lost 5 bases to trimming and J lost 2 bases, with 3 bases between them. The CDR3 length is 11 residues. Per the germline V gene, CDR1 is SGHTA and CDR2 is FQGNSA. The DNA for the CDR3 is TGTGCCAGCAGCCCACAAGAGACCCAGTACTTC. It is translated as CASSPQETQYF.